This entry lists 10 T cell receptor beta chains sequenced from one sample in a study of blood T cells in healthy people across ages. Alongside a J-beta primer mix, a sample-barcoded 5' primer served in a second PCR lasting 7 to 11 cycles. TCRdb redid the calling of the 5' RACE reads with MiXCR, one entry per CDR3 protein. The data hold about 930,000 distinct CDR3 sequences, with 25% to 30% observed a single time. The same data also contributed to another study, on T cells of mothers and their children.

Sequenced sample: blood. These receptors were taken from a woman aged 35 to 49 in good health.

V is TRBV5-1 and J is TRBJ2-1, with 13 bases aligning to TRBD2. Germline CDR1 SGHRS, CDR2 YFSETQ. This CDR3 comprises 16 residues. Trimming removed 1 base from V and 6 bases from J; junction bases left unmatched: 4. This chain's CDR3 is CASSLTSGGDVNEQFF. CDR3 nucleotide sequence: TGCGCCAGCAGCTTGACTAGCGGGGGGGACGTCAATGAGCAGTTCTTC.

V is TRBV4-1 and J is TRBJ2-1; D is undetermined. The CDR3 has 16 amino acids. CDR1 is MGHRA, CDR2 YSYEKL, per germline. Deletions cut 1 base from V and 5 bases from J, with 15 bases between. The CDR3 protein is CASSQVQLEKDNEQFF. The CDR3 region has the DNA TGCGCCAGCAGCCAAGTTCAGCTAGAGAAGGACAATGAGCAGTTCTTC.

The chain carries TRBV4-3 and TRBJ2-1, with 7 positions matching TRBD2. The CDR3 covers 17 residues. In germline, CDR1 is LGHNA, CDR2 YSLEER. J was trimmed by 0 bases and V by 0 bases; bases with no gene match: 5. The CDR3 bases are TGCGCCAGCAGCCAAGAAGTTTGCGGGAGCTCCTACAATGAGCAGTTCTTC. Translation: CASSQEVCGSSYNEQFF.

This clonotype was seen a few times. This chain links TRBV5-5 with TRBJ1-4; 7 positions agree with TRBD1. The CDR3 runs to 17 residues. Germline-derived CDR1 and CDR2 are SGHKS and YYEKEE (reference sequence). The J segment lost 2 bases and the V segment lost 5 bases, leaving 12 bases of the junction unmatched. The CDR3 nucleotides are TGTGCCAGCAGTACCAACACCAGGGGGTGGACTAATGAAAAACTGTTTTTT. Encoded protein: CASSTNTRGWTNEKLFF.

For the CDR3, the DNA is TGTGCCAGCAGTGAGGCTCCCGGGACAGCAAACTATGGCTACACCTTC. It encodes CASSEAPGTANYGYTF. The gene calls are TRBV6-2 or TRBV6-3 and TRBJ1-2; 7 positions match TRBD1. V lost 5 bases, J lost 2 bases, and 11 bases stayed unmatched. Germline CDR1 is MNHEY and CDR2 is SVGEGT. CDR3 length: 16 residues.

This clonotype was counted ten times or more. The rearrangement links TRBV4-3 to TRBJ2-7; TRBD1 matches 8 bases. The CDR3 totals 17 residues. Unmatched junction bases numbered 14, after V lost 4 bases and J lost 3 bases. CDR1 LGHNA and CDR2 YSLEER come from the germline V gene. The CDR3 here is CASSRDRTGQMVYEQYF. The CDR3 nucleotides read TGCGCCAGCAGCCGCGATAGGACAGGGCAGATGGTCTACGAGCAGTACTTC.

CDR3 coding DNA: TGTGCCAGCATTGCCGGACAGGGTCTCTACGAGCAGTACTTC. Translation: CASIAGQGLYEQYF. The chain carries TRBV28 and TRBJ2-5, with 8 bases matching TRBD1. The DNA end is a closer match to TRBJ2-7, so the J assignment may be wrong. Germline CDR1 is MDHEN and CDR2 is SYDVKM. CDR3 length: 14 amino acids.

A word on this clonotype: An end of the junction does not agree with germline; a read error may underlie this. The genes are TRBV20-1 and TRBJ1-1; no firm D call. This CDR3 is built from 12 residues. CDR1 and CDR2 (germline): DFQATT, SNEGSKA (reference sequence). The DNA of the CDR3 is TGCAGTGCTCCCAGGCAGAACATTGAAGCTTTCTTT. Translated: CSAPRQNIEAFF.

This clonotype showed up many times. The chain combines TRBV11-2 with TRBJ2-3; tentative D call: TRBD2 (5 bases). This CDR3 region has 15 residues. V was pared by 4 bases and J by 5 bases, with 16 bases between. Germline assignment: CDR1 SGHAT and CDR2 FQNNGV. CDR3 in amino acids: CASSSWTGEGDTQYF. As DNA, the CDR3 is TGTGCCAGCAGCTCTTGGACGGGCGAGGGAGATACGCAGTATTTT.

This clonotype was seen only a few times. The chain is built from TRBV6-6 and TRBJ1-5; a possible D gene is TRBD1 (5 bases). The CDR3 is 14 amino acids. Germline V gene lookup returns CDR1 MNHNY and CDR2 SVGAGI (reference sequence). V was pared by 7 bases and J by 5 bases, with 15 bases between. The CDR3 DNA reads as TGTGCCAGCAACCTAGGGGAAAGGTATCAGCCCCAGCATTTT. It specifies CASNLGERYQPQHF.